This T cell receptor (beta chain) is drawn from a study of T cells in Graves' hyperthyroidism and ophthalmopathy. Each person with ophthalmopathy scored at least 3 on the Clinical Activity Score, reached NOSPECS grade 4 or higher, and had been ill under 3 months. This clonotype was detected only a few times. Its target is unknown. This clone may be a read error of a much larger clone one base away. The source material, RNA transcripts, was used to amplify TCR beta CDR3 regions. RT-PCR in the first round (using the HTBI primer set) targeted the TCR CDR3. One entry per CDR3 protein results from TCRdb running MiXCR on the multiplex PCR reads. The data contain approximately 400,000 distinct CDR3 sequences, 11% to 15% of them seen just once; the ten biggest clones take up around 28%. Study outcomes and limitations: Blood also showed most of the thyroid clonotypes that were expanded above 0.001.

Trimming took off 5 bases at V and 9 bases at J, with 17 bases between the two ends. The CDR3 is 13 residues long. Germline V gene sequence: CDR1 PRHDT, CDR2 FYEKMQ (reference sequence). This receptor was identified in a man over 45 with Graves' ophthalmopathy. The chain couples TRBV13 to TRBJ2-7; D might be TRBD1 (5 bases). Input material: blood. The CDR3 loop is CASSRSTATGQYV. CDR3 in DNA: TGTGCCAGCAGCCGCTCGACAGCCACCGGGCAGTACGTC.